Presented here are 23 T cell receptor beta chains from one specimen sequenced in a study of blood T cells in healthy people across ages. Combining a sample-barcoded 5' primer with a J-beta primer mix, a second PCR ran for about 7 to 11 cycles. Each CDR3 protein gets one entry after TCRdb re-called the 5' RACE reads with MiXCR. This sample has about 970,000 distinct CDR3 sequences; roughly 51% occur once, and the top ten carry about a fifth. The sample comprised blood. The source is a woman in her fifties or sixties in good health.

V usage is TRBV29-1 and J usage is TRBJ2-7; D not certain. This CDR3 contains 13 residues. The V end lost 7 bases, the J end lost 3 bases, and 16 bases lay between the germline ends. Germline assignment: CDR1 SQVTM and CDR2 ANQGSEA. DNA for the CDR3: TGCAGCGCAAGGGCTGCAGGCGGCTACGAGCAGTACTTC. It translates to CSARAAGGYEQYF.

This chain uses TRBV20-1 with TRBJ2-1; TRBD2 matches 11 bases. The CDR3 totals 14 residues. The V gene end was trimmed by 3 bases and the J gene end by 10 bases; junction bases not matched to a gene: 8. Germline V gene data show CDR1 as DFQATT and CDR2 as SNEGSKA (reference sequence). DNA of the CDR3: TGCAGTGCTAGTTCTCTAGCGGGAGGTGGGGAGCAGTTCTTC. This translates into CSASSLAGGGEQFF.

The J gene is TRBJ2-7, the V gene TRBV28; the match to TRBD2 covers 12 bases. J was trimmed by 3 bases and V by 5 bases; bases with no gene match: 5. The CDR3 loop spans 15 amino acids. Germline CDR1 is MDHEN and CDR2 is SYDVKM. The CDR3 protein is CASSIQTSGSYEQYF. The CDR3 DNA is TGTGCCAGCAGTATCCAGACTAGCGGGAGCTACGAGCAGTACTTC.

The chain is built from TRBV25-1 and TRBJ1-2, with D perhaps matching TRBD1 (5 bases). V was cut by 6 bases and J by 8 bases, with 13 bases left in between. The V gene's germline CDR1 is MGHDK and CDR2 SYGVNS. The CDR3 has 12 amino acids. CDR3 nucleotides: TGTGCCAGCAGGGGGCAGGGAGCCGGCTACACCTTC. Protein: CASRGQGAGYTF.

Many counts were recorded for this clonotype. The chain combines TRBV7-2 with TRBJ1-1; tentative D call: TRBD1 (5 bases). The V gene's germline CDR1 is SGHTA and CDR2 FQGNSA. Trimming took 3 bases from V and 1 from J, leaving 9 bases between them. The length of the CDR3 is 14 residues. The CDR3 DNA reads TGTGCCAGCAGCTTCTCAACAGGGAACACTGAAGCTTTCTTT. Residues: CASSFSTGNTEAFF.

The V gene is TRBV7-9, the J gene TRBJ2-3, with 9 bases matching TRBD2. In germline, CDR1 is SEHNR, CDR2 FQNEAQ (reference sequence). The V and J ends lost 1 base and 0 bases, in that order; junction bases with no gene match: 8. This CDR3 spans 18 amino acids. CDR3 residues: CASSLGGSGRPSTDTQYF. CDR3 coding DNA: TGTGCCAGCAGCTTAGGTGGTAGCGGGAGACCAAGCACAGATACGCAGTATTTT.

J is TRBJ2-3 and V is TRBV25-1; maybe TRBD2 (6 bases). CDR1 and CDR2 from the germline V gene are MGHDK and SYGVNS. Trimming stripped 8 bases from V and 3 bases from J, with 12 bases between. This CDR3 has 13 amino acids. The CDR3 sequence is CASGALATDTQYF. The DNA for the CDR3 is TGTGCCAGCGGGGCACTAGCAACAGATACGCAGTATTTT.

In the case of this clonotype: A read error may account for a junction end that differs from germline. The CDR3 DNA sequence: TGTGCCAGCGGGCGGATACAAGCGGACGGAAACACAGATACGCACTATTTT. Translated, it gives CASGRIQADGNTDTHYF. The V and J genes are TRBV28 and TRBJ2-3, with D tentatively TRBD2 (5 bases). The CDR3 is made up of 17 amino acids. Germline CDR1 MDHEN, CDR2 SYDVKM.

This chain connects TRBV20-1 to TRBJ2-3, with D perhaps matching TRBD2 (6 bases). V was clipped by 6 bases and J by 2 bases, with 15 bases between them. The CDR3 length is 14 residues. CDR1 is DFQATT and CDR2 is SNEGSKA in the germline V gene (reference sequence). The CDR3 protein is CSAEGLASTDTQYF. CDR3 nucleotide sequence: TGCAGTGCGGAGGGTCTGGCTTCCACAGATACGCAGTATTTT.

This clonotype was seen just once. The chain carries TRBV6-5 and TRBJ1-6; D gene ambiguous. Looked up from germline, CDR1 is MNHEY and CDR2 is SVGAGI. V was trimmed by 2 bases and J by 5 bases, leaving 10 bases between them. CDR3 length: 15 amino acids. In DNA form, the CDR3 reads TGTGCCAGCAGTTACACGGGTGCGGATAATTCACCCCTCCACTTT. This gives the protein CASSYTGADNSPLHF.

This clonotype has only a few counts. The V and J genes are TRBV3-1 and TRBJ2-1, with D uncertain. CDR1 is LGHDT, CDR2 YNNKEL, per germline (reference sequence). The CDR3 has 16 residues. Trimming pared 0 bases from V and 7 bases from J, leaving 16 bases between. The CDR3 nucleotides read TGTGCCAGCAGCCAAGATCAGGCAGTCAAGTGGAATGAGCAGTTCTTC. Translation gives CASSQDQAVKWNEQFF.

The J gene is TRBJ2-2, the V gene TRBV7-2; 11 bases fit TRBD1. Germline assignment: CDR1 SGHTA and CDR2 FQGNSA. The CDR3 runs 15 residues. V was clipped by 8 bases and J by 4 bases; unmatched bases: 6. The CDR3 is CASGRTGGFTGELFF. DNA of the CDR3: TGTGCCAGCGGTCGGACAGGGGGCTTCACCGGGGAGCTGTTTTTT.

The V gene is TRBV10-3, the J gene TRBJ2-5; D may match TRBD1 or TRBD2 (6 bases each). CDR3 length: 13 residues. CDR1 ENHRY and CDR2 SYGVKD come from the germline V gene. The ends were cut back, 4 bases at V and 4 bases at J, with 10 bases in the middle. CDR3 nucleotide sequence: TGTGCCATCAGTGCACAGGGAGGAGAGACCCAGTACTTC. It is translated as CAISAQGGETQYF.

The rearrangement links TRBV5-1 to TRBJ2-2; 7 bases match TRBD1. CDR3 size: 15 residues. Germline V lookup: CDR1 SGHRS, CDR2 YFSETQ. The trim removed 2 bases at V and 6 bases at J, leaving 7 bases unmatched. In DNA form, the CDR3 reads TGCGCCAGCAGCTTTCGAGACAGGGATGCCGGGGAGCTGTTTTTT. It specifies CASSFRDRDAGELFF.

V gene TRBV27 combines with J gene TRBJ2-6; D is uncertain. CDR1 and CDR2 (germline): MNHEY, SMNVEV (reference sequence). CDR3 length equals 14 residues. Trimming left V 2 bases short and J 13 bases short, with 15 bases between. CDR3 sequence: CASSLNDHIGVLTF. As DNA, the CDR3 is TGTGCCAGCAGTTTAAATGATCATATAGGGGTCCTGACTTTC.

This clonotype has a handful of counts. DNA of the CDR3: TGCGCCAGCAGCCCCCATCCGGGAGTAGAGACCCAGTACTTC. Its translation is CASSPHPGVETQYF. This rearrangement joins TRBV5-1 to TRBJ2-5; D is possibly TRBD2 (6 bases). Germline lookup yields CDR1 SGHRS and CDR2 YFSETQ. Trimming cost V 4 bases and J 4 bases, with 14 bases left between them. The CDR3 has 14 residues. The full variable domain, with the rest looked up from reference TRBV5-1 and TRBJ2-5, is KAGVTQTPRYLIKTRGQQVTLSCSPISGHRSVSWYQQTPGQGLQFLFEYFSETQRNKGNFPGRFSGRQFSNSRSEMNVSTLELGDSALYLCASSPHPGVETQYFGPGTRLLVL.

CDR3 sequence: CASSGGSGRNTEAFF. The CDR3 DNA reads TGTGCCAGCAGCGGAGGGTCAGGGAGGAACACTGAAGCTTTCTTT. The chain is built from TRBV5-6 and TRBJ1-1, with D possibly being TRBD1 (5 bases). The CDR3 contains 15 residues. CDR1 is SGHDT and CDR2 is YYEEEE in the germline V gene. Trimming cost V 4 bases and J 1 base, with 14 bases left between them.

This chain links TRBV15 with TRBJ2-1, with TRBD2 matching 7 bases. CDR1 and CDR2 from the germline V gene are LNHNV and YYDKDF (reference sequence). V lost 4 bases and J lost 6; bases outside the gene matches: 12. The CDR3 contains 16 residues. CDR3 sequence (DNA): TGTGCCACCAGCACTAAAAGCGGGATAGTGTTCAATGAGCAGTTCTTC. Translated: CATSTKSGIVFNEQFF.

This clonotype was counted between two and nine times. The chain couples TRBV4-1 to TRBJ2-5; the match to TRBD1 covers 7 bases. The J call may be faulty, since TRBJ2-7 better matches the DNA end. CDR1 is MGHRA, CDR2 YSYEKL, per germline. This CDR3 region has 16 residues. The CDR3 loop is CASSQVHGDSSTEQYF. CDR3 DNA: TGCGCCAGCAGCCAAGTGCACGGGGACAGTTCTACCGAGCAGTACTTC.

V gene TRBV2 combines with J gene TRBJ2-1; D possibly uses TRBD1 or TRBD2 (6 bases each). The assigned J gene may be wrong: the sequence end matches TRBJ2-7 better. Germline CDR1 and CDR2: SNHLY and FYNNEI. The CDR3 has 15 residues. The CDR3 DNA sequence: TGTGCCAGCAGTGAGGGGGGCAGGGGAGCTAATGAGCAGTACTTC. It encodes CASSEGGRGANEQYF.

The J gene is TRBJ1-2, the V gene TRBV5-1, with 7 bases identical to TRBD1. J gave up 3 bases and V 4 bases, and 9 bases lay outside the gene matches. The CDR3 totals 15 residues. The germline CDR1 and CDR2 sequences are SGHRS and YFSETQ. DNA for the CDR3: TGCGCCAGCAGCGGCCGGGACAGAGATGACTATGGCTACACCTTC. Translated, it gives CASSGRDRDDYGYTF.

The rearrangement uses TRBV29-1 and TRBJ2-3; D is uncertain. With 4 bases removed from V and 3 bases from J, the gap between germline ends came to 11 bases. The CDR3 length is 13 residues. Germline V gene data show CDR1 as SQVTM and CDR2 as ANQGSEA. The CDR3, as DNA: TGCAGCGTTGCATGGGCTAGTACAGATACGCAGTATTTT. It codes for CSVAWASTDTQYF.

DNA of the CDR3: TGTGCCAGCAGCCAAGAGAGGACAGGGCGTTCAGAGACCCAGTACTTC. Amino acid sequence: CASSQERTGRSETQYF. J is TRBJ2-7 and V is TRBV3-1; 8 bases fit TRBD1. The assigned J gene may be wrong: the sequence end matches TRBJ2-5 better. Germline V lookup: CDR1 LGHDT, CDR2 YNNKEL (reference sequence). This CDR3 has 16 residues.